This entry describes one TCR beta chain. What it recognizes is unknown. This entry belongs to a study of naive CD8 T cells in extremely preterm neonates. The study, taken as a whole, reports: Relative to older groups, preterm infants had shorter, less trimmed CDR3s with fewer N additions.

The CDR3 is 15 amino acids. From germline, CDR1 is SGDLS and CDR2 YYNGEE. The V end was cut by 2 bases, the J end by 2 bases, with 13 bases between. Sorting kept Annexin V-negative CD3+CD8+CD45RA+CCR7+ naive T cells. Data came from immunoSEQ multiplex PCR; TCRdb stores just in-frame clones and leaves some out. The sample shows several thousand clones, roughly 98% of them seen only once. The source material was naive CD8+ T cells from blood. The J gene is TRBJ1-2, the V gene TRBV9, with D possibly TRBD1 on 5 matching bases. This TCR derives from a human donor in good health. This chain's CDR3 is CASSVPGGGNYGYTF. In DNA form, the CDR3 reads TGTGCCAGCAGCGTTCCCGGGGGGGGAAACTATGGCTACACCTTC.